These 11 T cell receptor beta chains were sequenced from one sample in a study of T cell repertoires in cytomegalovirus infection. TCRdb passed the reads through MiXCR, listing each CDR3 protein once. Of a few hundred thousand distinct CDR3 sequences in the sample, 9.1% were seen once. The sample consisted of PBMCs. The origin of the receptors is a human donor in good health (CMV status not recorded). Some clones in this sample may be carry-over from other donors' samples.

This clonotype was counted at least ten times. The chain is built from TRBV7-6 and TRBJ2-5; the match to TRBD1 covers 7 bases. CDR1 is SGHVS, CDR2 FNYEAQ, per germline. This CDR3 region has 15 residues. With 1 base clipped from V and 4 bases from J, the junction kept 6 bases outside the gene matches. The CDR3 DNA follows: TGTGCCAGCAGCTTAGGAGACAGGGTCCCAGAGACCCAGTACTTC. Translation gives CASSLGDRVPETQYF.

This clonotype has at least ten counts. V is TRBV20-1 and J is TRBJ2-3; 7 positions match TRBD2. The CDR3 has 13 residues. CDR1 is DFQATT, CDR2 SNEGSKA, per germline (reference sequence). V gave up 6 bases and J gave up 4 bases; unmatched junction bases: 7. In nucleotides, the CDR3 is TGCAGTGCGGAGCGGGAAATTTCAGATACGCAGTATTTT. Its translation: CSAEREISDTQYF.

This clonotype was observed at least ten times. This chain joins TRBV28 and TRBJ1-2, with D possibly matching TRBD1 (6 bases). V lost 7 bases and J 8 bases, leaving 23 bases between the germline ends. This CDR3 comprises 15 residues. Germline values: CDR1 MDHEN, CDR2 SYDVKM. For the CDR3, the DNA is TGTGCCAGCACCCTCCCCCAGGGGCTCCGGGTGGGCTACACCTTC. Translating it yields CASTLPQGLRVGYTF.

The table lists this clonotype with many counts. This chain joins TRBV6-2 or TRBV6-3 and TRBJ1-2, with D perhaps matching TRBD1 (5 bases). Trimming took off 6 bases at V and 0 bases at J, with 11 bases between the two ends. CDR3 length: 14 residues. CDR1 and CDR2 from the germline V gene are MNHEY and SVGEGT. This CDR3 reads CASREQDSNYGYTF. DNA for the CDR3: TGTGCCAGCAGGGAACAGGATTCTAACTATGGCTACACCTTC.

This chain connects TRBV3-1 to TRBJ2-1, with 7 bases aligning to TRBD1. Germline V gene data show CDR1 as LGHDT and CDR2 as YNNKEL (reference sequence). V was pared by 4 bases and J by 9 bases, with 6 bases of the junction left unmatched. The CDR3 has 13 amino acids. The chain's CDR3 is CASSRTGESEQFF. CDR3 nucleotide sequence: TGTGCCAGCAGCCGTACAGGGGAGTCTGAGCAGTTCTTC.

This clonotype has ten or more counts. The chain combines TRBV7-2 with TRBJ1-5, with D tentatively TRBD1 (6 bases). Trimming left V 1 base short and J 3 bases short, with 13 bases between. CDR1 SGHTA and CDR2 FQGNSA come from the germline V gene. This CDR3 region has 16 residues. The CDR3 DNA sequence: TGTGCCAGCAGCTTAGATCTGGACAGATCCAATCAGCCCCAGCATTTT. It yields the protein CASSLDLDRSNQPQHF. The entire variable domain, with the rest obtained from reference TRBV7-2 and TRBJ1-5, is as follows: GAGVSQSPSNKVTEKGKDVELRCDPISGHTALYWYRQSLGQGLEFLIYFQGNSAPDKSGLPSDRFSAERTGGSVSTLTIQRTQQEDSAVYLCASSLDLDRSNQPQHFGDGTRLSIL.

In this sample, this clonotype turned up many times. This chain joins TRBV7-2 and TRBJ2-1; a possible D gene is TRBD1 (5 bases). V was shortened by 3 bases and J by 2 bases, with 8 bases between the two germline ends. The length of the CDR3 is 14 residues. Germline loops: CDR1 SGHTA, CDR2 FQGNSA. CDR3 DNA: TGTGCCAGCAGCTTTCGACAGACCTACAATGAGCAGTTCTTC. It codes for CASSFRQTYNEQFF.

In this sample, this clonotype turned up many times. V is TRBV7-2 and J is TRBJ1-2; TRBD1 is a possible D gene (6 bases). V gave up 3 bases and J gave up 3 bases, with 11 bases separating them. There are 14 residues in the CDR3. Germline assignment: CDR1 SGHTA and CDR2 FQGNSA. This CDR3 reads CASSFGGADYGYTF. CDR3 DNA sequence: TGTGCCAGCAGCTTCGGGGGCGCAGACTATGGCTACACCTTC.

This clonotype was observed at least ten times. The V gene is TRBV7-2, the J gene TRBJ2-5; unclear D gene. The CDR3 is 13 residues long. V was cut by 4 bases and J by 2 bases, with 8 bases left in between. Germline CDR1 and CDR2: SGHTA and FQGNSA. CDR3 sequence: CASSSLIQETQYF. In DNA form, the CDR3 reads TGTGCCAGCAGCTCCCTAATACAAGAGACCCAGTACTTC.

The sample holds many counts of this clonotype. The V and J genes are TRBV20-1 and TRBJ1-5; D is uncertain. V was shortened by 1 base and J by 6 bases, with 7 bases between the two germline ends. Germline V lookup: CDR1 DFQATT, CDR2 SNEGSKA (reference sequence). The CDR3 has 12 residues. CDR3 DNA sequence: TGCAGTGCTAGAGGAGGTCCTCAGCCCCAGCATTTT. Its protein is CSARGGPQPQHF.

This clonotype occurred many times. V is TRBV6-2 or TRBV6-3 and J is TRBJ1-5, with TRBD1 identical over 9 bases. J gave up 6 bases and V 2 bases, and 8 bases lay outside the gene matches. CDR1 is MNHEY, CDR2 SVGEGT, per germline. The CDR3 runs 16 residues. The CDR3 reads CASSYQGTGLGQPQHF. The CDR3 nucleotides read TGTGCCAGCAGTTACCAAGGGACAGGGCTAGGTCAGCCCCAGCATTTT.